This T cell receptor beta chain was sequenced in a study of response to subunit inactivated influenza vaccine. General study points: Researchers suggested that each seasonal influenza vaccination recruits few new T cells.

The sample holds many counts of this clonotype. Antigen unknown. TCRdb called the RT-PCR reads again in MiXCR, with one record for every CDR3 protein. The sample lists more than 400,000 distinct CDR3 sequences; under 8.5% were seen once. Per germline, CDR1 SGDLS and CDR2 YYNGEE. The CDR3 extends over 13 amino acids. Trimming shortened V by 3 bases and J by 2 bases, and 7 bases separated the two germline ends. Sample: PBMCs from blood, taken less than 30 months after vaccination. The TCR originated in a man aged 45 to 75 who received an inactivated influenza vaccine. The chain joins TRBV9 to TRBJ2-3; D possibly corresponds to TRBD2 (6 bases). CDR3 DNA sequence: TGTGCCAGCAGCGCGGGGGACACAGATACGCAGTATTTT. The encoded protein is CASSAGDTDTQYF.